A single sample gave rise to the 9 T cell receptor beta chains below, sequenced in a study of long-term antiretroviral therapy in people with HIV (dated by TCRdb to about 2022). The immunoSEQ hsTCRB v3.0 assay was used at survey level resolution for TRB variable region sequencing. TCRdb obtained this table from immuneACCESS and retained in-frame rearrangements with V and J assigned. These tables miss some clones; where compared with another copy, unresolved V genes account for less than half of the shortfall, and the remainder is unexplained. The sample data list about 25,000 clones, and 65% to 85% of these were observed just once. Roughly 15% of the sample rests with the top ten. The sample consisted of unsorted PBMCs, taken around 4.1 years after starting antiretroviral therapy. All receptors derive from a man aged 30-40 years with HIV.

The CDR3, as DNA: TGTGCCACCAAGAAACACAGGGGCGGCGAGCAGTACTTC. Translation gives CATKKHRGGEQYF. The gene calls are TRBV7-2 and TRBJ2-7; 7 nucleotides agree with TRBD1. Trimming removed 10 bases from V and 6 bases from J; junction bases left unmatched: 12. CDR3 length: 13 residues. The germline V gene encodes CDR1 SGHTA and CDR2 FQGNSA.

The V gene is TRBV7-9, the J gene TRBJ2-3, with TRBD1 matching over 11 bases. This CDR3 has 14 residues. Germline-derived CDR1 and CDR2 are SEHNR and FQNEAQ (reference sequence). J lost 7 bases, V lost 4 bases, and 4 bases had no gene match. CDR3 sequence (DNA): TGTGCCAGCAGCTCGAGGACAGGGGGCAATACGCAGTATTTT. Its protein product is CASSSRTGGNTQYF. The variable domain in full, completed from reference TRBV7-9 and TRBJ2-3, reads DTGVSQNPRHKITKRGQNVTFRCDPISEHNRLYWYRQTLGQGPEFLTYFQNEAQLEKSRLLSDRFSAERPKGSFSTLEIQRTEQGDSAMYLCASSSRTGGNTQYFGPGTRLTVL.

The V gene is TRBV6-4, the J gene TRBJ2-3; 11 bases align to TRBD2. CDR3 length equals 16 residues. Trimming cost V 0 bases and J 4 bases; bases outside gene matches: 3. Germline V gene lookup returns CDR1 MRHNA and CDR2 SNTAGT. CDR3 residues: CASSDSTSGGPDTQYF. The CDR3 DNA follows: TGTGCCAGCAGTGACTCTACTAGCGGGGGACCAGATACGCAGTATTTT.

The chain carries TRBV28 and TRBJ1-4, with TRBD1 matching 9 bases. Per germline, CDR1 MDHEN and CDR2 SYDVKM. This CDR3 contains 16 residues. V was pared by 6 bases and J by 7 bases, with 12 bases of the junction left unmatched. For the CDR3, the DNA is TGTGCCAGCAGAAATTTCCAACAGGGGGCGCCTGAAAAACTGTTTTTT. As protein: CASRNFQQGAPEKLFF.

This clone was counted a single time. This chain joins TRBV7-3 and TRBJ2-1; D is possibly TRBD2 (5 bases). The CDR3 is 15 amino acids. CDR1 is SGHTA, CDR2 FQGTGA, per germline. V was trimmed by 3 bases and J by 4 bases, leaving 13 bases between them. The CDR3 DNA reads TGTGCCAGCAGCTTCCAGCCCTCGGGGTACAATGAGCAGTTCTTC. This gives the protein CASSFQPSGYNEQFF.

This chain links TRBV2 with TRBJ1-2; maybe TRBD1 (5 bases). The germline V gene encodes CDR1 SNHLY and CDR2 FYNNEI. The CDR3 contains 10 residues. The V gene lost 7 bases and the J gene lost 8 bases, with 8 bases spanning the gap. CDR3 in DNA: TGTGCCAGCACAGGGTCCGGCTACACCTTC. This translates into CASTGSGYTF.

The chain recombines TRBV27 with TRBJ1-1; 10 nucleotides align to TRBD1. The CDR3 is 14 residues long. Losses at the gene ends were 5 bases for V and 3 bases for J; bases not matched to a gene: 3. Germline V gene data show CDR1 as MNHEY and CDR2 as SMNVEV (reference sequence). CDR3 DNA: TGTGCCAGCAGTGCGGACAGGGGGTACACTGAAGCTTTCTTT. Protein sequence: CASSADRGYTEAFF.

This chain joins TRBV7-9 and TRBJ2-2; 11 nucleotides align to TRBD1. The CDR3 has 14 amino acids. The V gene end was trimmed by 10 bases and the J gene end by 4 bases; junction bases not matched to a gene: 5. Germline CDR1 SEHNR, CDR2 FQNEAQ (reference sequence). The CDR3 nucleotides read TGTGCCACCTCGGGGACAGGGGGCACCGGGGAGCTGTTTTTT. The encoded protein is CATSGTGGTGELFF.

The V gene is TRBV7-8, the J gene TRBJ2-3; 8 positions agree with TRBD2. Losses at the gene ends were 2 bases for V and 2 bases for J; bases not matched to a gene: 6. CDR1 is SGHVS, CDR2 FQNEAQ, per germline. This CDR3 contains 16 residues. CDR3 sequence (DNA): TGTGCCAGCAGCTTATCAGGCGGGGGGCCCACAGATACGCAGTATTTT. Translation gives CASSLSGGGPTDTQYF.